Following are 25 T cell receptor beta chains from one sample sequenced in a study of tumor and adjacent non-tumor tissue in lung cancer. The library came from three nested PCR rounds adapted from ARM-PCR protocols. A single record per CDR3 protein comes from TCRdb applying MiXCR to the multiplex PCR reads. The table shows some 99,000 distinct CDR3 sequences, with approximately 71% occurring only once. No cell sorting was done before RNA was extracted from the tissue. Source material: lung tumor tissue. The origin of the receptors is a woman aged 55-75 years with non-small cell lung cancer.

This clonotype was observed a few times. A much larger clone is a single base away; this may be a read error. The rearrangement uses TRBV12-3 or TRBV12-4 and TRBJ1-2, with D perhaps TRBD1 (5 bases). The CDR3 contains 13 residues. CDR3 bases: TGTGCCATCAGTTTACTGGGGCCAGAAGGCTACACCTTC. Translating it yields CAISLLGPEGYTF.

This rearrangement joins TRBV5-5 to TRBJ1-4; 7 bases map to TRBD1. Germline CDR1 is SGHKS and CDR2 is YYEKEE (reference sequence). There are 15 residues in the CDR3. The J segment lost 7 bases and the V segment lost 4 bases, leaving 10 bases of the junction unmatched. CDR3 region: CASSTRQGEGEKLFF. The CDR3 DNA reads as TGTGCCAGCAGCACGAGACAGGGAGAGGGTGAAAAACTGTTTTTT.

As concerns this clonotype: A much larger clone differs from this one at a single base, so this may be a read error. This rearrangement joins TRBV29-1 to TRBJ1-1; unclear D gene. The CDR3 spans 16 residues. The germline CDR1 and CDR2 sequences are SQVTM and ANQGSEA. V lost 7 bases, J lost 0 bases, and 21 bases lay in between. The CDR3: CSASRTGFQMNTEAFF. CDR3 sequence (DNA): TGCAGCGCGTCACGGACCGGATTCCAGATGAACACTGAAGCTTTCTTT.

This clonotype has a single count. Sequence at one end of the junction differs from germline and may be a read error. This rearrangement joins TRBV11-2 to TRBJ1-5; D remains ambiguous. Germline V gene sequence: CDR1 SGHAT, CDR2 FQNNGV. The CDR3 runs to 13 residues. DNA of the CDR3: TGTCCCAGCTCCCGGGAATGGGGTCAGCCCCAGCATTTT. Translated: CPSSREWGQPQHF.

This clonotype was detected only a few times. The final CDR3 position lacks the conserved phenylalanine or tryptophan, pointing to a likely read error. V gene TRBV29-1 combines with J gene TRBJ2-1; a weak D match, TRBD1 (6 bases). CDR1 and CDR2 from the germline V gene are SQVTM and ANQGSEA. The CDR3 loop spans 13 amino acids. In nucleotides, the CDR3 is TGCAGTGTTGATAGACAGGTTCAGGATGAGCAGTTCTAC. Amino acids: CSVDRQVQDEQFY.

This clonotype was seen at least ten times. V is TRBV4-3 and J is TRBJ1-2; D possibly corresponds to TRBD1 (6 bases). This CDR3 comprises 17 residues. The germline V gene has CDR1 LGHNA and CDR2 YSLEER. V lost 0 bases, J lost 0 bases, and 14 bases lay in between. The CDR3 DNA reads as TGCGCCAGCAGCCAAGAGCTGGGGGGCTGGGCTAACTATGGCTACACCTTC. Translated, it gives CASSQELGGWANYGYTF.

The chain uses TRBV6-2 or TRBV6-3 and TRBJ2-2; unclear D gene. Germline assignment: CDR1 MNHEY and CDR2 SVGEGT. V lost 9 bases and J lost 2, with 10 bases in between. The length of the CDR3 is 13 residues. In DNA, the CDR3 is TGTGCCAGTGAGGCGTTAAACACCGGGGAGCTGTTTTTT. It yields the protein CASEALNTGELFF.

Regarding this clonotype: Mismatch with germline at one junction end may stem from a read error. The J gene is TRBJ2-7, the V gene TRBV11-2; 10 nucleotides agree with TRBD2. The CDR3 contains 14 residues. The germline V gene encodes CDR1 SGHAT and CDR2 FQNNGV. The CDR3 spells CDSSPTSGVYEQYF. CDR3 sequence (DNA): TGTGACAGCAGCCCCACTAGCGGGGTTTACGAGCAGTATTTC.

This clonotype was counted at least ten times. J is TRBJ2-3 and V is TRBV20-1; TRBD2 agrees at 13 bases. The length of the CDR3 is 20 residues. The V gene's germline CDR1 is DFQATT and CDR2 SNEGSKA (reference sequence). V lost 4 bases, J lost 0 bases, and 16 bases stayed unmatched. CDR3 residues: CSATGFRLAGGGSSTDTQYF. CDR3 DNA: TGCAGTGCTACCGGCTTTAGACTAGCGGGAGGAGGTTCTAGCACAGATACGCAGTATTTT.

This clonotype was recorded once. Relative to the germline gene, one junction end is altered; a read error may explain this. The chain uses TRBV11-2 and TRBJ1-1; 8 nucleotides match TRBD1. This CDR3 has 14 amino acids. Germline lookup yields CDR1 SGHAT and CDR2 FQNNGV. The CDR3 protein is CASSFTTGVVEVFF. The CDR3 DNA reads as TGTGCCAGCAGCTTCACGACAGGGGTGGTTGAAGTTTTCTTT.

Notes on this clonotype: One base away lies a much larger clone, so this may be a sequencing read error. This rearrangement joins TRBV6-2 or TRBV6-3 to TRBJ2-1, with 14 positions matching TRBD2. Germline CDR1 is MNHEY and CDR2 is SVGEGT. V was clipped by 8 bases and J by 6 bases; unmatched bases: 12. This CDR3 comprises 17 residues. The CDR3 DNA sequence: TGTGCCAGCCTCCAGAATCGACTAGCGGGGGGGCGCAATGAGCAGTTCTTC. This codes for CASLQNRLAGGRNEQFF.

The chain has TRBV29-1 and TRBJ1-2, with D maybe TRBD1 (6 bases). Germline CDR1 reads SQVTM; CDR2 reads ANQGSEA. Trimming left V 8 bases short and J 8 bases short, with 18 bases between. The CDR3 has 12 residues. The CDR3 nucleotides are TGCAGCAGGGGACAACTTTTAACGGGCTACACCTTC. Translating it yields CSRGQLLTGYTF.

Concerning this clonotype: No conserved phenylalanine or tryptophan is present at the end of the CDR3, so a read error is the likely explanation. This chain uses TRBV29-1 with TRBJ1-1; no clear D. The germline V gene has CDR1 SQVTM and CDR2 ANQGSEA. Trimming took off 6 bases at V and 1 base at J, with 9 bases between the two ends. CDR3 length: 12 amino acids. The CDR3 reads CSVDKANTEAFL. The CDR3 nucleotides read TGCAGCGTCGACAAGGCGAACACTGAAGCTTTCTTA.

The chain has TRBV12-3 or TRBV12-4 and TRBJ1-2; unclear D gene. V was clipped by 10 bases and J by 7 bases, with 16 bases between them. CDR3 length: 12 amino acids. CDR3 sequence reads: CANSSRVGGYTF. Here the CDR3 DNA reads TGTGCCAACAGCAGCCGGGTGGGTGGCTACACCTTC.

Of note for this clonotype: A much larger clone differs by one base, so this may be a read error. The rearrangement links TRBV6-2 or TRBV6-3 to TRBJ1-2; D gene uncertain. This CDR3 is 12 amino acids long. Germline values: CDR1 MNHEY, CDR2 SVGEGT. Deletions cut 8 bases from V and 2 bases from J, with 9 bases between. The DNA of the CDR3 is TGTGCCAGCTGGCCGGGCAACTATGGCTACACCTTC. It encodes CASWPGNYGYTF.

The rearrangement joins TRBV18 to TRBJ1-2; no definite D call. The CDR3 spans 15 residues. Germline-derived CDR1 and CDR2 are KGHSH and LQKENI. V lost 0 bases, J lost 4 bases, and 12 bases lay in between. CDR3 DNA: TGTGCCAGCTCACCACCCGCAGCTAATTTCTATGGCTACACCTTC. Translating it yields CASSPPAANFYGYTF.

This clonotype was observed many times. CDR3 bases: TGTGCCAGCAGAACCGGGACATACTCTGGCTACACCTTC. Its translation is CASRTGTYSGYTF. This chain connects TRBV12-3 or TRBV12-4 to TRBJ1-2, with a possible D match to TRBD1 (6 bases). This CDR3 contains 13 residues. Trimming pared 6 bases from V and 7 bases from J, leaving 15 bases between.

Points on this clonotype: The CDR3 ends on some other residue instead of the conserved phenylalanine or tryptophan, so this is likely a read error. Because the CDR3's place on the DNA is in doubt, the DNA is left out and the CDR3 is given as listed by TCRdb. V usage is TRBV1 and J usage is TRBJ2-7; TRBD2 is taken as the D call from the table, unchecked against the DNA. TRBV1 corresponds to a pseudogene. The CDR3 spans 16 residues, counting both ends. CDR3: CTSSQVGLAGGWEQYL.

On this clonotype itself: At one of its ends the junction is not consistent with the germline gene, which may arise from a read error. The rearrangement links TRBV4-1 to TRBJ2-7; 9 bases are a match to TRBD1. The CDR3 runs to 15 residues. Germline lookup yields CDR1 MGHRA and CDR2 YSYEKL. The CDR3 region has the DNA TGCACCAGCAGAGAAGGACAGGGGCGATCCTACGAGCAGTACTTC. Its translation: CTSREGQGRSYEQYF.

As to this clonotype: Germline is not matched at one junction end, which may reflect a read error. This sequence joins TRBV11-3 and TRBJ2-1; 9 positions agree with TRBD2. This CDR3 is built from 17 residues. Per the germline V gene, CDR1 is SGHNT and CDR2 is YENEEA. The CDR3: CTSSLVLSSGSHNEQIF. The CDR3 region has the DNA TGTACCAGCAGCTTAGTGTTGAGTAGCGGGAGCCACAATGAGCAGATCTTC.

On this clonotype: A much larger clonotype is one base distant, so this may be a read error. This rearrangement joins TRBV29-1 to TRBJ2-7; D is uncertain. The CDR3 spans 12 residues. CDR1 is SQVTM, CDR2 ANQGSEA, per germline. V was pared by 4 bases and J by 5 bases, with 12 bases between. The CDR3 DNA sequence: TGCAGCGTTGGAAGTAACAACCACGAGCAGTACTTC. It translates to CSVGSNNHEQYF.

With regard to this clonotype: The junction departs from germline at one end; a sequencing error may be responsible. The V gene is TRBV12-3 or TRBV12-4, the J gene TRBJ2-5; D unclear. CDR3 length: 16 residues. CDR3: CASSFSPSSSKETQYF. CDR3 bases: TGTGCCAGCAGTTTCTCGCCAAGTAGCTCGAAAGAGACTCAGTACTTC.

DNA for the CDR3: TGTGCCAGCAGCCAAACAGGGGGCCAGGGCGAGGAGCTGTTTTTT. Translation gives CASSQTGGQGEELFF. The V and J genes are TRBV7-3 and TRBJ2-2, with TRBD1 matching 9 bases. The V gene's germline CDR1 is SGHTA and CDR2 FQGTGA. The CDR3 extends over 15 amino acids. With 5 bases clipped from V and 10 bases from J, the junction kept 11 bases outside the gene matches.

About this clonotype itself: Here the CDR3 omits its conserved ending phenylalanine or tryptophan, so a read error is the likely source. This sequence joins TRBV20-1 and TRBJ2-2; possible D gene TRBD1, 8 bases. V was shortened by 0 bases and J by 7 bases, with 18 bases between the two germline ends. There are 16 residues in the CDR3. Germline-derived CDR1 and CDR2 are DFQATT and SNEGSKA (reference sequence). The CDR3 nucleotides read TGCAGTGCTAGAGATCAGGAAAGCGGGACAGGCGGGGAGCTGTTTCTT. This sequence encodes CSARDQESGTGGELFL.

The chain carries TRBV20-1 and TRBJ2-1; D might be TRBD1 (5 bases). The CDR3 length is 15 residues. The germline V gene encodes CDR1 DFQATT and CDR2 SNEGSKA (reference sequence). The ends were cut back, 5 bases at V and 2 bases at J, with 16 bases in the middle. Written as DNA, the CDR3 is TGCAGTGCTGAAGTAACTTGGGGCACCTACAATGAGCAGTTCTTC. Its protein is CSAEVTWGTYNEQFF.